Below, 18 T cell receptor beta chains from the same sample are listed, as sequenced in a study of blood T cell repertoires in COVID-19. Sequencing was performed with immunoSEQ multiplex PCR; in TCRdb, only in-frame clones are kept and a portion is missing. The sample lists 200,000 to 250,000 clones, 75% to 90% occurring once. Sequencing was carried out using peripheral blood. These TCRs come from a man aged 30 to 45 with COVID-19, enrolled during active disease.

This clone was observed a single time. The chain links TRBV6-2 or TRBV6-3 to TRBJ1-2, with a tentative D call TRBD1 (5 bases). This CDR3 has 13 amino acids. The germline V gene has CDR1 MNHEY and CDR2 SVGEGT. Trimming cost V 2 bases and J 7 bases, with 11 bases left between them. CDR3 coding DNA: TGTGCCAGCAGTTACGCCCAGGGCTCTGGCTACACCTTC. Protein sequence: CASSYAQGSGYTF.

The chain uses TRBV7-2 and TRBJ2-1; the D is unclear. Trimming took off 3 bases at V and 5 bases at J, with 8 bases between the two ends. The CDR3 sequence is 13 residues long. Looked up from germline, CDR1 is SGHTA and CDR2 is FQGNSA. The CDR3 DNA reads TGTGCCAGCAGCTTTAGCAGAAACAATGAGCAGTTCTTC. Protein product: CASSFSRNNEQFF. Based on the CDR3 plus reference TRBV7-2 and TRBJ2-1, the full variable domain is GAGVSQSPSNKVTEKGKDVELRCDPISGHTALYWYRQSLGQGLEFLIYFQGNSAPDKSGLPSDRFSAERTGGSVSTLTIQRTQQEDSAVYLCASSFSRNNEQFFGPGTRLTVL.

This chain joins TRBV24-1 and TRBJ2-3, with D perhaps TRBD1 (5 bases). Trimming pared 1 base from V and 9 bases from J, leaving 10 bases between. The CDR3 is 13 amino acids. From germline, CDR1 is KGHDR and CDR2 SFDVKD. CDR3 amino acids: CATSDLTAGTQYF. The CDR3 nucleotides are TGTGCCACCAGTGATTTAACGGCAGGGACGCAGTATTTT.

This chain joins TRBV24-1 and TRBJ2-7; 11 nucleotides align to TRBD2. The germline CDR1 and CDR2 sequences are KGHDR and SFDVKD. The CDR3 is 15 residues long. V gave up 5 bases and J gave up 4 bases; unmatched junction bases: 6. The CDR3 sequence is CATSVGTSGRYEQYF. CDR3 nucleotides: TGTGCCACCAGTGTCGGGACTAGCGGTCGATACGAGCAGTACTTC.

The chain uses TRBV2 and TRBJ1-5; 7 nucleotides line up with TRBD1. V dropped 2 bases and J dropped 5; count of bases not matched to a gene: 6. This CDR3 has 15 residues. Germline V gene sequence: CDR1 SNHLY, CDR2 FYNNEI. Here the CDR3 DNA reads TGTGCCAGCAGTGAATTAACAGGGGAAGATCAGCCCCAGCATTTT. Its translation: CASSELTGEDQPQHF. Variable domain in full (rest from reference TRBV2 and TRBJ1-5): EPEVTQTPSHQVTQMGQEVILRCVPISNHLYFYWYRQILGQKVEFLVSFYNNEISEKSEIFDDQFSVERPDGSNFTLKIRSTKLEDSAMYFCASSELTGEDQPQHFGDGTRLSIL.

The J gene is TRBJ2-6, the V gene TRBV10-3; 7 nucleotides line up with TRBD1. The CDR3 runs 16 residues. Germline V gives CDR1 ENHRY, CDR2 SYGVKD. Trimming cost V 4 bases and J 0 bases; bases outside gene matches: 3. CDR3 nucleotides: TGTGCCATCAGTGCACAGGGGAGCTCTGGGGCCAACGTCCTGACTTTC. This translates into CAISAQGSSGANVLTF.

The chain is built from TRBV2 and TRBJ1-4, with 8 bases identical to TRBD1. Germline trimming cut 6 bases from V and 7 bases from J; bases unmatched to any gene: 10. This CDR3 spans 15 amino acids. The germline CDR1 and CDR2 sequences are SNHLY and FYNNEI. In nucleotides, the CDR3 is TGTGCCAGCAGCCCCGACAGGGGAGGTAGTGAAAAACTGTTTTTT. Amino acid sequence: CASSPDRGGSEKLFF.

A single count supports this clone. The chain carries TRBV7-6 and TRBJ1-1, with TRBD1 identical over 7 bases. Germline CDR1 and CDR2: SGHVS and FNYEAQ. This CDR3 spans 14 amino acids. The V gene end was trimmed by 2 bases and the J gene end by 7 bases; junction bases not matched to a gene: 7. CDR3 region: CASSLWPRDSEAFF. The DNA for the CDR3 is TGTGCCAGCAGCTTATGGCCCCGGGACAGTGAAGCTTTCTTT. The full variable domain, with the rest looked up from reference TRBV7-6 and TRBJ1-1, is GAGVSQSPRYKVTKRGQDVALRCDPISGHVSLYWYRQALGQGPEFLTYFNYEAQQDKSGLPNDRFSAERPEGSISTLTIQRTEQRDSAMYRCASSLWPRDSEAFFGQGTRLTVV.

V and J are TRBV9 and TRBJ1-5, with D possibly matching TRBD1 (6 bases). Trimming shortened V by 3 bases and J by 3 bases, and 13 bases separated the two germline ends. Germline-derived CDR1 and CDR2 are SGDLS and YYNGEE. This CDR3 has 15 amino acids. The CDR3 region has the DNA TGTGCCAGCAGCGCAGAGTCAGGGGACAATCAGCCCCAGCATTTT. It codes for CASSAESGDNQPQHF.

This chain joins TRBV7-2 and TRBJ2-7, with TRBD2 identical over 7 bases. The CDR3 is made up of 13 amino acids. Germline V lookup: CDR1 SGHTA, CDR2 FQGNSA. J was trimmed by 6 bases and V by 6 bases; bases with no gene match: 8. The CDR3: CASRSSPGGEQYF. The CDR3 bases are TGTGCCAGCAGATCATCTCCGGGGGGCGAGCAGTACTTC.

The chain links TRBV7-8 to TRBJ2-3; D is unresolved. The CDR3 totals 13 residues. Germline lookup yields CDR1 SGHVS and CDR2 FQNEAQ. Between the trimmed V and J ends, which lost 0 bases and 4 bases, there was a span of 5 bases. The chain's CDR3 is CASSLAGADTQYF. DNA of the CDR3: TGTGCCAGCAGCTTAGCGGGCGCAGATACGCAGTATTTT.

V and J are TRBV7-3 and TRBJ1-3; D is possibly TRBD1 (5 bases). Germline loops: CDR1 SGHTA, CDR2 FQGTGA. Trimming took off 5 bases at V and 0 bases at J, with 11 bases between the two ends. The CDR3 is 15 residues long. The chain's CDR3 is CASSPSGSSGNTIYF. The CDR3 DNA reads TGTGCCAGCAGCCCTTCAGGGTCCTCTGGAAACACCATATATTTT. Using reference TRBV7-3 and TRBJ1-3 for the parts outside the CDR3, the full variable domain is GAGVSQTPSNKVTEKGKYVELRCDPISGHTALYWYRQSLGQGPEFLIYFQGTGAADDSGLPNDRFFAVRPEGSVSTLKIQRTERGDSAVYLCASSPSGSSGNTIYFGEGSWLTVV.

This rearrangement joins TRBV25-1 to TRBJ1-3; unclear D gene. Germline V lookup: CDR1 MGHDK, CDR2 SYGVNS. The CDR3 consists of 15 residues. V was trimmed by 3 bases and J by 0 bases, leaving 9 bases between them. The CDR3, as DNA: TGTGCCAGCAGTGATTCTCAGTACTCTGGAAACACCATATATTTT. It is translated as CASSDSQYSGNTIYF.

V usage is TRBV18 and J usage is TRBJ1-1; 7 nucleotides align to TRBD1. From germline, CDR1 is KGHSH and CDR2 LQKENI. This CDR3 has 14 residues. The V gene end was trimmed by 1 base and the J gene end by 5 bases; junction bases not matched to a gene: 4. For the CDR3, the DNA is TGTGCCAGCTCACCACTAACAGGGGATACTGAAGCTTTCTTT. Translated, it gives CASSPLTGDTEAFF.

This chain links TRBV9 with TRBJ1-1; D remains unclear. This CDR3 spans 14 amino acids. Germline V lookup: CDR1 SGDLS, CDR2 YYNGEE. V lost 4 bases, J lost 0 bases, and 10 bases lay in between. For the CDR3, the DNA is TGTGCCAGCAGCAGGAGAAACATGAACACTGAAGCTTTCTTT. Encoded protein: CASSRRNMNTEAFF.

The chain carries TRBV5-1 and TRBJ2-7, with 7 bases that match TRBD1. V dropped 4 bases and J dropped 2; count of bases not matched to a gene: 27. This CDR3 comprises 21 residues. Germline V gene lookup returns CDR1 SGHRS and CDR2 YFSETQ. This CDR3 is CASSATGTERVTGTHTYEQYF. The CDR3 DNA is TGCGCCAGCAGCGCAACCGGGACAGAAAGAGTCACCGGGACACACACCTACGAGCAGTACTTC.

V gene TRBV18 combines with J gene TRBJ1-2; 8 nucleotides align to TRBD1. In germline, CDR1 is KGHSH, CDR2 LQKENI. This CDR3 has 16 amino acids. The ends lost 3 bases at V and 8 bases at J; junction bases unmatched: 14. CDR3 residues: CASSPTLQGVSGGYTF. The CDR3 DNA sequence: TGTGCCAGCTCACCCACCTTACAGGGGGTAAGCGGAGGCTACACCTTC.

The chain employs TRBV9 and TRBJ1-2, with 7 bases lining up with TRBD1. J lost 0 bases, V lost 3 bases, and 5 bases had no gene match. Germline values: CDR1 SGDLS, CDR2 YYNGEE. The CDR3 runs to 15 residues. CDR3 in amino acids: CASSALGQSNYGYTF. DNA of the CDR3: TGTGCCAGCAGCGCCCTGGGACAGTCTAACTATGGCTACACCTTC.